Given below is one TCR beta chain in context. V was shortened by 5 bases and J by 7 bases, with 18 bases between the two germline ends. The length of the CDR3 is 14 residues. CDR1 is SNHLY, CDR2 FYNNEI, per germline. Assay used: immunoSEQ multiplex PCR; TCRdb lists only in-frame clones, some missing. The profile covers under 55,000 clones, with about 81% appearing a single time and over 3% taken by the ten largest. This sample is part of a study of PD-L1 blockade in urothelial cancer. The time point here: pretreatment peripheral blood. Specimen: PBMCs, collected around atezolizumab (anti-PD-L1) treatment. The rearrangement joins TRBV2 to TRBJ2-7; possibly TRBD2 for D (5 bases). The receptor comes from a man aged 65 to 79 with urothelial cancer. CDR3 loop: CASSPRPLTGEQYF. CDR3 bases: TGTGCCAGCAGTCCCCGTCCCCTTACGGGGGAGCAGTACTTC.